This TCR beta chain was sequenced for a study of blood T cell repertoires in COVID-19. Study-level background: Collection of acute and convalescent COVID-19 samples took place in the United States, Italy and Spain. T cells, B-cell-depleted T cells, or PBMCs supplied cDNA or gDNA.

V lost 6 bases and J lost 8; bases outside the gene matches: 8. Germline assignment: CDR1 SQVTM and CDR2 ANQGSEA. CDR3 size: 13 residues. Original processing methods: Nucleated cell counts were estimated from reference gene primer amplification. TCRdb keeps only in-frame clones here, not all; method: immunoSEQ multiplex PCR. V, J and clone size derive from that table, while D and trimming were established from the DNA sequence. The sample consists of tens of thousands of clones, about 90% of them appearing once. Sequences were obtained from peripheral blood. The source of this sequence is a man older than 75 in a cohort sampled during active COVID-19. The V and J genes are TRBV29-1 and TRBJ1-4, with 8 bases matching TRBD1. DNA for the CDR3: TGCAGCGTCGGACAGGGCATAGGGGAAAAACTGTTTTTT. This translates into CSVGQGIGEKLFF.